This T cell receptor (beta chain) appears in the sequencing data of a study of cytomegalovirus exposure and HLA in healthy donors (dated by TCRdb to the late 2010s). About the investigation overall: According to an earlier analysis of a few hundred of the donors, about 179 million T cells yielded over 100 million unique TCR beta sequences and less than 300 Gb of sequence data. Approximately 310 gigabases of sequencing data and approximately 85 million unique TCR sequences were included in an early release covering over 600 HLA-typed donors. To decide whether each TCR beta V gene segment behaved as functional or pseudogenic, an earlier analysis of several hundred of the donors relied on high-throughput TCR beta sequencing. A few DR-DQ haplotypes were treated as single units for association and clustering because of strong linkage in the cohort. A later genetic analysis took genome-wide SNP genotypes for 398 of the 666 donors and used that subset as a discovery cohort. The study aimed to test whether cataloging public T cell receptors could reveal signatures of past pathogen exposure. Across approximately 400 genotyped donors of the cohort, an average of about 240,000 unique TCR beta nucleotide sequences per donor were sequenced, and 15% to 20% of those sequences were non-productive. To predict cytomegalovirus infection status, the study combined high-throughput TCR immunosequencing, statistical association of individual TCRs with disease status, and machine learning. Donor age, sex, ethnicity and CMV serostatus were collected together with the repertoire data. A separate validation cohort of about 110 different subjects was used in addition to the roughly 670-subject first cohort. HLA typing covered class I and class II loci at four-digit resolution. Rather than using new phenotypic data, the later analysis identified candidate immune exposures from TCR beta sequences and from how often those sequences occurred across donors. The number of typed donors differed by locus: 629-630 for A, B, C, DRB1 and DQB1; about 520 for DQA1; 606 for DPA1; and 400 to 480 for DPB1. To study patterns of TCR occurrence, a later analysis re-analyzed previously published TCR beta repertoires from under 750 donors and added high-resolution HLA genotyping. The study used immunosequencing to profile the T cell repertoires of approximately 640 subjects and linked those repertoires to cytomegalovirus serostatus. The genetic ancestry cluster associated with self-reported Caucasian donors included over 65% of the 398 genotyped donors. All discovery cohort repertoires had been generated on a single sequencing platform. Overall study outcomes, separate from this receptor: In an earlier analysis of some 640 of the donors, most TCR beta V segments were observed in productive rearrangements about 87% or about 30% of the time, broadly matching IMGT annotations. At a false discovery rate of 0.05, a later analysis linked under 20,000 TCR beta sequences to specific HLA alleles. Because some donors lacked HLA typing at each locus, the association tests relied only on the typed subset. Only TCR beta chains were sequenced in this cohort, and the absence of alpha or paired-chain data limited detectable features. Linkage disequilibrium might explain the correlated functional status among segregating V segments, but an unknown experimental factor could not be ruled out. A further reported finding was that TCR beta sequences accurately predicted the HLA-A and HLA-B alleles for most subjects in the first cohort. Presence/absence analyses assumed roughly uniform sequencing depth across donors, an assumption that may not hold. When HLA alleles, especially DR and DQ, strongly co-occurred, TCR associations were difficult to assign to individual alleles. Because counts were too low, about 18 rarely observed V segments, including chromosome 9 orphons, were excluded from the earlier analysis of several hundred of the donors. In a later analysis, most CMV-associated TCR beta chains were found to appear HLA-restricted, with HLA associations seemingly driven largely by CMV exposure. According to a later analysis, TCR association rates differed among HLA loci, with DRB1 alleles showing the most associated TCRs and HLA-C alleles showing the fewest. A later genetic analysis associated a missense DCLRE1C variant with V-gene and J-gene trimming of TCR beta chains, and an independent cohort replicated the association. Immune exposure information for the cohort was limited to CMV serostatus. The authors suggested that the approach could potentially be generalized to other disease states and immunological phenotypes. In both the original and validation cohorts, the classifier was reported to diagnose cytomegalovirus status with high specificity and sensitivity. Some IMGT-functional V segments, including TRBV6-2 and TRBV6-3, could not be told apart with the 87-base-pair reads, so those segments were excluded. In the study, approximately 150 TCR beta chains were listed as associated with cytomegalovirus. A cluster of highly shared sequence variants was judged likely to represent a technical artifact of the sequencing pipeline. A later analysis found that HLA-associated TCR beta chains were more clonally expanded and had lower generation probabilities than equally common non-associated chains. A few of the identified cytomegalovirus-associated TCR beta chains were confirmed in vitro to be specific for cytomegalovirus antigens. Across donors, most TCR sequences were observed very rarely, whereas some public TCRs were present in many individuals. Several of the top co-occurrence clusters appeared to be linked to parvovirus B19, influenza, CMV and Epstein-Barr virus, according to a later analysis. A later genetic analysis reported fewer N-insertions in productive TCRs among donors in an Asian-associated ancestry cluster than the 666-donor mean.

This clone has just a few counts. Its recognized antigen is unknown. Qualities for individual bases were not recorded, and no much larger clone is one base off. In total, approximately 610 healthy bone marrow donors made up the cohort. At the time of sampling, every cohort member was nominally healthy, though immune exposures that went unrecorded were likely present. The donor was CMV seropositive and was included in the group of some 290 seropositive cohort members. Every donor gave a peripheral blood sample, and the peripheral blood mononuclear cells from that sample were used for TCR beta sequencing. Genomic DNA extraction from the blood cell samples was performed with the Qiagen DNeasy Blood Extraction Kit. Sequences LNHNV (CDR1) and YYDKDF (CDR2) are obtained from the germline V gene (reference sequence). The CDR3 runs 14 residues from the cysteine to the phenylalanine. Here the CDR3 DNA is all that survives: 42 bases in frame from base 1. The germline V end is reduced by 8 bases and the J end by 6 bases; junction bases left unmatched: 7.

Libraries came from the immunoSEQ multiplex PCR assay. For the multiplex PCR, a mixture combining 60 forward primers for TCR Vbeta segments and 13 reverse primers for TCR Jbeta segments was used. A multiplex PCR assay on genomic DNA amplified the CDR3 region of rearranged TCR beta genes. The amplified TCR beta libraries were sequenced on the Illumina HiSeq System as 87-base-pair reads. On the authors' methods: A later analysis counted about 76 million unique TCR beta chains across the 650 to 700 repertoires, and some 11 million of these chains were shared by at least two donors. Raw reads were error-corrected and collapsed into unique sequences with a nearest-neighbor algorithm that merged closely related sequences to remove PCR and sequencing errors. CDR3 sequences were aligned to IMGT reference sequences to assign V, D and J gene segments. For a sequence to be retained, at least a six-nucleotide match to both a V gene segment and a J gene segment was required. Rearrangements were classified as productive when the CDR3 lacked stop codons and remained in frame with V and J, and all other rearrangements were classified as non-productive. CDR3 was defined according to IMGT convention as the region running from the second conserved V-encoded cysteine to the conserved J-encoded phenylalanine. The earlier analysis of 500 to 600 of the donors excluded sequences that lacked an unambiguous match to a single V gene segment. In an earlier analysis of a few hundred of the donors, a V segment was called functional when productive rearrangements were above 56.7%, and segregating when the standard deviation between donors exceeded 5%. A statistical classification framework was built to diagnose cytomegalovirus status from the catalog of TCR beta chain sequences. V and J gene assignment, in a later analysis, came from comparing TCR nucleotide sequences with IMGT/GENE-DB human TR gene sequences. A later analysis assigned CDR3 sequences and most-parsimonious VDJ recombination scenarios with the TCRdist pipeline. A later analysis defined each TCR beta chain by its CDR3 amino acid sequence plus V-gene family, and excluded reads lacking a unique V-gene family. To address suspected cross-contamination and a sequencing artifact, a later analysis removed some 620 highly shared, low-generation-probability nucleotide sequences. In a later analysis, a clonal expansion index for each public chain was calculated from normalized within-repertoire ranks of inferred template counts. In a later analysis, generation probabilities were computed with a VDJ recombination model fitted to out-of-frame rearrangements, and the resulting probabilities were checked against IGoR. In a later analysis, hypergeometric tests were used to score TCR-TCR, TCR-HLA and TCR-CMV co-occurrence, with a repertoire-size bias correction applied to TCR pairs. A later analysis estimated false discovery rates by permuting HLA or CMV assignments 20 times. In a later analysis, co-occurring TCRs were grouped with DBSCAN, and TCRdist sequence similarity was added when clustering was performed within HLA-allele-positive subsets. Repertoires with fewer than 30,000 or more than 120,000 public chains, plus five repertoires with anomalous nucleotide sharing, were excluded from co-occurrence clustering. TCRdb's version of the immuneACCESS table is confined to in-frame rearrangements and falls short of the full clone set. An unresolved V gene accounts for under half of the shortfall where checked; the remainder is of unknown origin. V and J calls plus clone size are reproduced from that table; the DNA served to infer D and trimming. The sample includes roughly 98,000 clones, with 65% to 85% observed a single time. The ten top clones hold about 14% of the sample.

This receptor was taken from a woman in her 70s in good health and CMV-seropositive. What was sequenced was PBMCs. The chain employs TRBV15 and TRBJ2-1, and TRBD1 matches 10 of the central bases. CDR3 region: CATYRTGGGNEQFF. At the DNA level, the sequence is TGTGCCACCTATCGGACAGGGGGGGGCAATGAGCAGTTCTTC.